Following are 11 T cell receptor beta chains from one sample sequenced in a study of blood T cell repertoires in COVID-19. Repertoires were generated with immunoSEQ multiplex PCR, while TCRdb's copy carries only in-frame clones and drops some. The sample has around 150,000 clones; about 80% are singletons. Input material: PBMCs or T cells enriched from blood (not recorded which). These TCRs come from a woman aged 45-59 years who had recovered from COVID-19.

The chain combines TRBV18 with TRBJ2-5; TRBD2 is a possible D gene (6 bases). CDR1 and CDR2 from the germline V gene are KGHSH and LQKENI. The CDR3 sequence is 12 residues long. V was cut by 0 bases and J by 9 bases, with 8 bases left in between. The CDR3 sequence is CASSPPGGAQYF. The CDR3 DNA is TGTGCCAGCTCACCACCGGGGGGAGCCCAGTACTTC.

The chain is built from TRBV14 and TRBJ1-3; no definite D call. Germline lookup yields CDR1 SGHDN and CDR2 FVKESK. Trimming left V 2 bases short and J 4 bases short, with 12 bases between. The CDR3 has 15 amino acids. CDR3 region: CASSQFNGGGNTIYF. The CDR3, as DNA: TGTGCCAGCAGCCAATTCAACGGAGGAGGAAACACCATATATTTT.

This clone was detected a few times. This chain uses TRBV6-4 with TRBJ2-3; 8 bases are a match to TRBD2. V lost 3 bases, J lost 1 base, and 0 bases stayed unmatched. The CDR3 runs to 14 residues. The germline V gene encodes CDR1 MRHNA and CDR2 SNTAGT. The CDR3 is CASSERGGTDTQYF. The DNA of the CDR3 is TGTGCCAGCAGTGAGCGGGGGGGCACAGATACGCAGTATTTT.

The chain couples TRBV28 to TRBJ1-1, with D maybe TRBD1 (5 bases). Trimming took off 10 bases at V and 1 base at J, with 16 bases between the two ends. The CDR3 has 14 residues. The germline CDR1 and CDR2 sequences are MDHEN and SYDVKM. CDR3 bases: TGTGCCACCCAATCGGGGGGTTGGAACACTGAAGCTTTCTTT. Encoded protein: CATQSGGWNTEAFF. The full variable domain, in which reference TRBV28 and TRBJ1-1 provide the parts outside the CDR3, is DVKVTQSSRYLVKRTGEKVFLECVQDMDHENMFWYRQDPGLGLRLIYFSYDVKMKEKGDIPEGYSVSREKKERFSLILESASTNQTSMYLCATQSGGWNTEAFFGQGTRLTVV.

The V and J genes are TRBV27 and TRBJ1-3; the D gene is possibly TRBD1 (6 bases). Trimming pared 6 bases from V and 2 bases from J, leaving 20 bases between. The CDR3 consists of 17 residues. Germline V gene lookup returns CDR1 MNHEY and CDR2 SMNVEV (reference sequence). CDR3 sequence reads: CASRRRDRKEPGNTIYF. The DNA for the CDR3 is TGTGCCAGCAGGCGCCGTGACAGGAAAGAACCTGGAAACACCATATATTTT.

Details on this clone: One end of the junction does not line up with germline, which may come from a read error. The gene calls are TRBV9 and TRBJ1-1, with TRBD1 matching 7 bases. Per germline, CDR1 SGDLS and CDR2 YYNGEE. The length of the CDR3 is 12 residues. CDR3 region: CASSVAGTVLFF. The CDR3 coding sequence is TGTGCCAGCAGCGTAGCAGGGACAGTGCTTTTTTTT. Variable domain in full (rest from reference TRBV9 and TRBJ1-1): DSGVTQTPKHLITATGQRVTLRCSPRSGDLSVYWYQQSLDQGLQFLIQYYNGEERAKGNILERFSAQQFPDLHSELNLSSLELGDSALYFCASSVAGTVLFFGQGTRLTVV.

This chain uses TRBV5-1 with TRBJ1-6, with TRBD1 identical over 7 bases. CDR3 size: 14 residues. Germline CDR1 is SGHRS and CDR2 is YFSETQ. Trimming removed 3 bases from V and 10 bases from J; junction bases left unmatched: 7. CDR3 protein: CASSSDRIRSPLHF. CDR3 DNA: TGCGCCAGCAGCTCGGACAGGATTAGATCACCCCTCCACTTT.

This clone occurred a few times. V usage is TRBV6-1 and J usage is TRBJ2-5; D possibly corresponds to TRBD2 (5 bases). V lost 2 bases and J lost 7, with 11 bases in between. Germline CDR1 reads MNHNS; CDR2 reads SASEGT. This CDR3 spans 13 amino acids. This CDR3 is CASSESGSGTQYF. As DNA, the CDR3 is TGTGCCAGCAGTGAATCGGGGTCCGGGACCCAGTACTTC.

This sequence joins TRBV30 and TRBJ2-7; a weak D match, TRBD1 (5 bases). The germline CDR1 and CDR2 sequences are GTSNPN and SVGIG (reference sequence). V dropped 0 bases and J dropped 6 bases, with 12 bases sitting between them. The CDR3 covers 13 residues. In nucleotides, the CDR3 is TGTGCCTGGAGTGTAAGGCAGGGAAGCGAGCAGTACTTC. It specifies CAWSVRQGSEQYF. Variable domain in full (rest from reference TRBV30 and TRBJ2-7): SQTIHQWPATLVQPVGSPLSLECTVEGTSNPNLYWYRQAAGRGLQLLFYSVGIGQISSEVPQNLSASRPQDRQFILSSKKLLLSDSGFYLCAWSVRQGSEQYFGPGTRLTVT.

The chain links TRBV19 to TRBJ1-5; TRBD1 matches at 8 bases. The ends lost 5 bases at V and 6 bases at J; junction bases unmatched: 12. The germline gives CDR1 LNHDA, CDR2 SQIVND (reference sequence). CDR3 length: 16 residues. This CDR3 reads CASSSNQGASGQPQHF. Written as DNA, the CDR3 is TGTGCCAGTAGTTCCAATCAGGGGGCATCGGGTCAGCCCCAGCATTTT.

The chain uses TRBV5-6 and TRBJ1-2, with D possibly TRBD1 on 5 matching bases. The CDR3 contains 13 residues. The V and J ends lost 2 bases and 4 bases respectively, with 9 bases between them. Germline CDR1 and CDR2: SGHDT and YYEEEE. CDR3: CASSFQGFYGYTF. CDR3 in DNA: TGTGCCAGCAGCTTTCAGGGCTTCTATGGCTACACCTTC.